This T cell receptor beta chain derives from a study of cytomegalovirus exposure and HLA in healthy donors. Study results and caveats: TCR association rates varied by HLA locus in a later analysis, with DRB1 highest and HLA-C lowest.

Details on this clone: Its antigen is currently unknown.

Researchers ran the PCR with 60 Vbeta and 13 Jbeta primers. How the authors handled the data: In a later analysis, the count reached 80 million or so unique TCR beta chains, with 10 million to 11 million shared. The table came from immunoSEQ multiplex PCR; TCRdb's copy has only in-frame clones and leaves some out. The DNA was the basis for D and trimming; V, J and clone size are from that table. The sample has tens of thousands of clones; 72% are singletons. The germline V gene encodes CDR1 MNHEY and CDR2 SMNVEV (reference sequence). With 4 bases clipped from V and 0 bases from J, the junction kept 7 bases outside the gene matches. The CDR3 extends over 16 amino acids.

The chain is built from TRBV27 and TRBJ2-7, with 9 positions matching TRBD2. This TCR was recovered from a man aged 25-45 years in good health and CMV-seronegative. The sample taken for sequencing was PBMCs. For the CDR3, the DNA is TGTGCCAGCAGTTCTGCGACTAGCGGAATCTCCTACGAGCAGTACTTC. Protein: CASSSATSGISYEQYF.